This T cell receptor (beta chain) is drawn from a study of T cell repertoires in cytomegalovirus infection. Study details: Signatures in public TCR beta sequences pointed to both CMV infection and matching HLA type. Study-level results: Dominating the ex vivo response were HLA-C-restricted CMV-specific TCR beta clonotypes.

This clonotype was detected many times. Antigen specificity is unknown. The CDR3 totals 14 residues. Trimming cost V 11 bases and J 7 bases, with 21 bases left between them. Germline CDR1 reads SEHNR; CDR2 reads FQNEAQ (reference sequence). TCRdb independently ran MiXCR on the reads; one entry per CDR3 protein. The sample consists of around 900,000 distinct CDR3 sequences, about a third of them appearing once. The sequenced sample was cultured CD8+ T cells from PBMCs, obtained from culture after CMV antigen stimulation. This clonotype was obtained from a human donor in good health (CMV status not recorded). Some clones in this sample may be carry-over from other donors' samples. This sequence joins TRBV7-9 and TRBJ2-1; D is possibly TRBD2 (7 bases). The DNA of the CDR3 is TGTGCCGGGGGGGAAAGGGGGTCCGAGAATGAGCAGTTCTTC. Translation: CAGGERGSENEQFF.